This T cell receptor beta chain was obtained from a study of shared clonotypes between healthy human individuals. General study results and limits: Several donors showed sharing of 4.5% to 5% of naive CD4 clonotypes.

Sequenced by immunoSEQ multiplex PCR; TCRdb stores in-frame clones only, minus some. The profile shows approximately 2.5 million clones, roughly 93% of them singletons. This clone was picked up one time. Its antigen is as yet unknown. Germline CDR1 reads SGDLS; CDR2 reads YYNGEE. The CDR3 runs to 12 residues. The V end lost 6 bases, the J end lost 3 bases, and 10 bases lay between the germline ends. The chain recombines TRBV9 with TRBJ2-7; D is perhaps TRBD1 (6 bases). Sequences were obtained from naive CD4+ T cells from PBMCs. Subset specified: CD45RA+ positively selected. The sequence derives from a man aged 18 to 29 in good health. Some clones in this sample may be carry-over from other donors' samples. In DNA form, the CDR3 reads TGTGCCAGCATAGGGGGAGACTACGAGCAGTACTTC. Amino acid sequence: CASIGGDYEQYF.